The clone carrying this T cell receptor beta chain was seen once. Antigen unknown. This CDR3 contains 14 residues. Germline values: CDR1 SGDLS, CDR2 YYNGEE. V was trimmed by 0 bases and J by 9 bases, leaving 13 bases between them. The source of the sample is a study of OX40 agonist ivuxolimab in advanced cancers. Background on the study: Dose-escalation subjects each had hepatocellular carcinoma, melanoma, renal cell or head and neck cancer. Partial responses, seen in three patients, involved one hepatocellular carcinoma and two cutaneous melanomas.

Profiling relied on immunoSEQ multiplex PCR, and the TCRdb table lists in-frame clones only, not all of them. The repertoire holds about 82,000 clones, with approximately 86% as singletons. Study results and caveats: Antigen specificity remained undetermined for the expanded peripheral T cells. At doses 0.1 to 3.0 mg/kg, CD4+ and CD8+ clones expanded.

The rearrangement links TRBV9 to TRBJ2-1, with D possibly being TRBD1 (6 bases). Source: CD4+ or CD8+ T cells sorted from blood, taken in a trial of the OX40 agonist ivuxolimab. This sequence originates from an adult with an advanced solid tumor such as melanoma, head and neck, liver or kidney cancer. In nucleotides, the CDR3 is TGTGCCAGCAGCGTAGGCCCAGGGGTGGGTGAGCAGTTCTTC. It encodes CASSVGPGVGEQFF.